This T cell receptor (beta chain) originates from a study of T cells in Graves' hyperthyroidism and ophthalmopathy. Study background: Staff took peripheral blood when the initial diagnosis was made, before any treatment began.

TCR beta CDR3 regions were amplified from RNA transcripts. TCR CDR3 underwent first-round RT-PCR with the HTBI primer set. Via MiXCR, TCRdb re-called the multiplex PCR reads, giving one row per CDR3 protein. The table includes about 350,000 distinct CDR3 sequences, roughly 20% detected once. V trimming: 1 base; J trimming: 2 bases; junction bases outside the gene matches: 13. The CDR3 consists of 17 residues. CDR1 and CDR2 (germline): DFQATT, SNEGSKA (reference sequence). Pregnant or lactating patients were excluded, as were those with uncontrolled infection or other autoimmune disease. This clonotype came up many times.

Sequencing used blood. The chain carries TRBV20-1 and TRBJ2-7, with 8 bases matching TRBD2. The receptor's source is a woman in her thirties or forties with Graves' ophthalmopathy. The DNA of the CDR3 is TGCAGTGCTAGAGGGCGGGTTCGGCGGGAGGTTCCCTACGAGCAGTACTTC. Translated, it gives CSARGRVRREVPYEQYF.